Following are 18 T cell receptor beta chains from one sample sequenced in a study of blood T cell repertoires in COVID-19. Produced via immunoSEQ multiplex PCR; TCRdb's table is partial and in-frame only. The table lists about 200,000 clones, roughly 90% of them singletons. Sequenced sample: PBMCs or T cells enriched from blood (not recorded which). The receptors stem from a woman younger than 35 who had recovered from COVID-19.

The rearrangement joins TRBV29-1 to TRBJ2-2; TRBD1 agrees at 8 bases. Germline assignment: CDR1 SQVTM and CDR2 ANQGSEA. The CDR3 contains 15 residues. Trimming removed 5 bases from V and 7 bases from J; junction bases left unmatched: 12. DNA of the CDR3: TGCAGCGTTCCTCTTCAGGGGGCAATGAACGGGGAGCTGTTTTTT. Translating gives CSVPLQGAMNGELFF.

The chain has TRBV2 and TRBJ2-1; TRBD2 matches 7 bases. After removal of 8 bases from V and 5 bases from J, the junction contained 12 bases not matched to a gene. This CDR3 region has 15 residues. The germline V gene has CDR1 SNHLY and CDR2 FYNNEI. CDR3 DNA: TGTGCCAGCCGGAGCTCTAGCGGATTAGACAATGAGCAGTTCTTC. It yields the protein CASRSSSGLDNEQFF. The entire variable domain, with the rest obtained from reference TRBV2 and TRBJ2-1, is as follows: EPEVTQTPSHQVTQMGQEVILRCVPISNHLYFYWYRQILGQKVEFLVSFYNNEISEKSEIFDDQFSVERPDGSNFTLKIRSTKLEDSAMYFCASRSSSGLDNEQFFGPGTRLTVL.

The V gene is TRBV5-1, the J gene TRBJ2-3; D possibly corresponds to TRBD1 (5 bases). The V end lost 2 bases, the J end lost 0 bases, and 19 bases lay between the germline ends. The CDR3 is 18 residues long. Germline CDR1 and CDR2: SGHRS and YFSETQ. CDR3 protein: CASSFPPFDRTSTDTQYF. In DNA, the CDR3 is TGCGCCAGCAGCTTTCCTCCCTTCGACAGAACTAGCACAGATACGCAGTATTTT.

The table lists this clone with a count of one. CDR3 sequence: CASSLTRGRLEETQYF. CDR3 DNA sequence: TGCGCCAGCAGCTTAACTAGGGGGCGGCTGGAAGAGACCCAGTACTTC. The chain joins TRBV5-1 to TRBJ2-5; the match to TRBD1 covers 7 bases. This CDR3 contains 16 residues. J gave up 3 bases and V 2 bases, and 10 bases lay outside the gene matches. Germline V CDR1 and CDR2: SGHRS, YFSETQ.

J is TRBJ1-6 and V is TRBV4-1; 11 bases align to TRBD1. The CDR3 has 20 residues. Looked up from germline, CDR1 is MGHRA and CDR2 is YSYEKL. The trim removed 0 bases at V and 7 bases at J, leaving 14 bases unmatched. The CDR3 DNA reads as TGCGCCAGCAGCCAAGAGAGGGTGGGACAGGGGGACTTTTGGAATTCACCCCTCCACTTT. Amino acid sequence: CASSQERVGQGDFWNSPLHF.

CDR3 DNA: TGTGCCAGCAGTCCCCGGGAATCTCAGCCCCAGCATTTT. Translation: CASSPRESQPQHF. The rearrangement uses TRBV6-5 and TRBJ1-5; D not resolved. The CDR3 sequence is 13 residues long. Trimming took 5 bases from V and 6 from J, leaving 11 bases between them. Germline CDR1 is MNHEY and CDR2 is SVGAGI.

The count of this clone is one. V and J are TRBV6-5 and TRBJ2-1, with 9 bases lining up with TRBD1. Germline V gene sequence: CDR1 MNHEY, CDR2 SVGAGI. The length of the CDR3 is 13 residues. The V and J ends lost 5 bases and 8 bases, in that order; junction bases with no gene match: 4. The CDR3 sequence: CASSHTGGYEQFF. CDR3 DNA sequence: TGTGCCAGCAGTCATACAGGGGGCTATGAGCAGTTCTTC.

The CDR3 reads CASSRSGVLRDSPLHF. CDR3 DNA: TGTGCCAGCAGCCGGAGTGGTGTCCTACGGGATTCACCCCTCCACTTT. This sequence joins TRBV5-6 and TRBJ1-6; D remains unclear. Germline assignment: CDR1 SGHDT and CDR2 YYEEEE. The CDR3 spans 16 residues. V was pared by 4 bases and J by 8 bases, with 19 bases between.

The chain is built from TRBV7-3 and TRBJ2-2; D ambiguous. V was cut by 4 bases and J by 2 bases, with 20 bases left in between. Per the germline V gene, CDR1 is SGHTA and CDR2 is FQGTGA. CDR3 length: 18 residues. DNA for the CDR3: TGTGCCAGCAGCTCTCACCCATATGACACAGAAAACACCGGGGAGCTGTTTTTT. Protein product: CASSSHPYDTENTGELFF.

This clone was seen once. CDR3 amino acids: CASSLSTGLKEKLFF. CDR3 nucleotides: TGTGCCAGCAGCCTCTCGACAGGGCTGAAGGAAAAACTGTTTTTT. V gene TRBV7-9 combines with J gene TRBJ1-4; 7 nucleotides line up with TRBD1. The CDR3 is 15 residues long. CDR1 is SEHNR, CDR2 FQNEAQ, per germline (reference sequence). V lost 5 bases, J lost 8 bases, and 11 bases stayed unmatched.

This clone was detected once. This CDR3 is CASSLETGADYEQYF. The DNA for the CDR3 is TGCGCCAGCAGCTTGGAGACAGGGGCGGACTACGAGCAGTACTTC. The chain joins TRBV5-1 to TRBJ2-7; 8 bases are shared with TRBD1. V lost 0 bases to trimming and J lost 3 bases; unmatched junction nucleotides: 5. The germline CDR1 and CDR2 sequences are SGHRS and YFSETQ. This CDR3 is 15 amino acids long.

CDR3 region: CASSRTRVSEAFF. CDR3 bases: TGTGCCAGTAGTCGGACGCGGGTATCTGAAGCTTTCTTT. The V and J genes are TRBV19 and TRBJ1-1; D is unclear. CDR3 size: 13 residues. Germline CDR1 reads LNHDA; CDR2 reads SQIVND (reference sequence). V was clipped by 5 bases and J by 6 bases, with 13 bases between them.

DNA of the CDR3: TGTGCCAGCAGCGAAACCACAGGGGCTGATACGCAGTATTTT. Translation: CASSETTGADTQYF. V usage is TRBV9 and J usage is TRBJ2-3; TRBD1 aligns across 7 bases. The CDR3 runs 14 residues. Germline CDR1 reads SGDLS; CDR2 reads YYNGEE. Losses at the gene ends were 3 bases for V and 6 bases for J; bases not matched to a gene: 7.

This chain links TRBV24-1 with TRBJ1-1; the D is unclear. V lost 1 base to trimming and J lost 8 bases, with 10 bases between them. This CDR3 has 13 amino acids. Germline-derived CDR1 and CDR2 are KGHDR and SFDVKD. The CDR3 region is CATSDLSGKEAFF. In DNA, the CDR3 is TGTGCCACCAGTGATTTATCGGGTAAAGAAGCTTTCTTT.

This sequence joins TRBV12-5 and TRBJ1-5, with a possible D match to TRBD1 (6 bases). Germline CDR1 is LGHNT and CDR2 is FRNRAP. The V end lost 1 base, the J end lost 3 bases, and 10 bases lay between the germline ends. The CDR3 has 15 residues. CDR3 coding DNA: TGTGCTAGTGGTTTGGCAAGGGACACCAATCAGCCCCAGCATTTT. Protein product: CASGLARDTNQPQHF.

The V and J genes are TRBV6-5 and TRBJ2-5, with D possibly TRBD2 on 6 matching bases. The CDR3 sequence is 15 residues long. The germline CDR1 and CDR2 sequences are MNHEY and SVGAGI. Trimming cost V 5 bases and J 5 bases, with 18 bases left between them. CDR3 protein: CASSRLRTTQETQYF. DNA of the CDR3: TGTGCCAGCAGTCGACTTCGGACTACCCAGGAGACCCAGTACTTC.

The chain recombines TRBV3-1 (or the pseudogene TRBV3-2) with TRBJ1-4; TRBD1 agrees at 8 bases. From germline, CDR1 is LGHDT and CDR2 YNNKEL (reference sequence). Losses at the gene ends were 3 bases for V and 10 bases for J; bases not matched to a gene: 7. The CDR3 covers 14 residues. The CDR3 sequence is CASSHGQGVGKLFF. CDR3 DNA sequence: TGTGCCAGCAGCCACGGACAGGGAGTGGGAAAACTGTTTTTT.

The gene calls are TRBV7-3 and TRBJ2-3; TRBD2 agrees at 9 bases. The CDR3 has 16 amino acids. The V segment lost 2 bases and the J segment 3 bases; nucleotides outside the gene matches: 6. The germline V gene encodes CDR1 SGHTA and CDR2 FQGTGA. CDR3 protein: CASSLFPSGETDTQYF. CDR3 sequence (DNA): TGTGCCAGCAGCTTATTTCCTAGCGGGGAGACAGATACGCAGTATTTT.